This TCR beta chain comes out of a study of early T cells in non-severe SARS-CoV-2 infection (dated by TCRdb to the early 2020s). About the study as a whole: Because TCR sequencing was done on bulk RNA from unsorted whole blood, the alpha and beta chains could not be paired. The research as a whole found: VDJdb matching was skewed toward anti-spike CD8 responses and likely underestimated virus-specific expansions, missing private and CD4 specificities.

Receptor libraries were prepared by 5' RACE. The run used a NextSeq 500. In the TCR library protocol, unique molecular identifiers were attached to individual cDNA molecules to correct for PCR bias and sequencing error. Both TCR alpha and beta chains were sequenced, and tight co-correlation was observed between alpha and beta sequence abundances in each sample. On the study's bioinformatics: Decombinator V4 was used to annotate TCR sequences for V gene, J gene and CDR3. Expanded TCRs were defined as changing significantly between any two time points under a Poisson model with p below 0.0001. TCR abundances were normalised to the total number of TCRs sequenced in each sample and reported as counts per million. TRAV1-2 paired with TRAJ12, TRAJ20 or TRAJ33 defined MAIT TCRs, while TRAV10 paired with TRAJ18 defined iNKT TCRs. VDJdb, accessed 1 November 2021, was searched for CMV, EBV and SARS-CoV-2 annotated TCRs, excluding TCRs annotated for multiple antigens. TCRdb reanalyzed the raw reads on its own, using fastp at Q25 for trimming and MiXCR for clone calling, and kept in-frame beta chains. Rows merge per CDR3 protein into single entries with the most common DNA and genes. The V and J calls shown here were made by TCRdb, not taken from the authors' results. Across this sample there are tens of thousands of distinct CDR3 sequences, with roughly 16% seen only once. Jointly, the top ten make up about 4% of the sample.

Set within a cohort of healthcare workers in London, UK, this nested case-control study involved weekly PCR testing of nasopharyngeal swabs along with blood sampling. Healthcare workers were recruited between 23 and 31 March 2020, during the week of the UK lockdown, and were followed weekly for up to roughly 15 weeks. Details on this clonotype: Its cognate antigen has yet to be identified. Qualities for individual bases were not recorded, and no much larger clone is one base off.

From a lookup of the germline V gene (reference sequence), CDR1 and CDR2 are MNHEY and SMNVEV. V drops 1 base and J drops 5 bases, leaving 14 bases in between. The CDR3 spans 15 residues, from the cysteine through the phenylalanine. Only the CDR3 DNA is retained, 45 bases long and in frame from the first base. The chain couples TRBV27 to TRBJ1-2; the D gene lacks a confident call. The TCR comes from an adult who was a healthcare worker with PCR-confirmed SARS-CoV-2 infection or an uninfected control (not recorded which). The material was whole blood, obtained at baseline. The sequenced DNA is TGTGCCAGCAGTTTATGGTCCCATTCGCCTTATGGCTACACCTTC. It specifies CASSLWSHSPYGYTF.